This TCR beta chain was retrieved from a study of cytomegalovirus exposure and HLA in healthy donors. Study-wide results and limits: Productive rates of about 87% or about 30% were seen for most TCR beta V segments in an earlier analysis. TCR beta sequences reportedly predicted most subjects' HLA-A and HLA-B alleles accurately. The likely origin of a cluster of highly shared sequence variants was a sequencing artifact.

This cohort consisted of healthy bone marrow donors. The PCR employed 60 Vbeta primers together with 13 Jbeta primers. Some clones are missing from TCRdb's copy, which holds only in-frame ones; the method was immunoSEQ multiplex PCR. The sample shows roughly 150,000 clones, 70% to 80% of them seen only once. This CDR3 contains 12 residues. Trimming took off 9 bases at V and 0 bases at J, with 8 bases between the two ends. CDR1 and CDR2 from the germline V gene are MDHEN and SYDVKM. This clone appeared once. Its specificity is not known. The clonotype comes from a man aged 25 to 40 in good health and CMV-seronegative. Sequenced sample: PBMCs. The chain uses TRBV28 and TRBJ1-2; D unresolved. The CDR3 coding sequence is TGTGCCAGTATGAGTTCTAACTATGGCTACACCTTC. Translation gives CASMSSNYGYTF.